This T cell receptor (beta chain) is drawn from a study of STAT5B mutations in CD4+ large granular lymphocyte leukemia. Regarding the study as a whole: 8/27 top patient clones versus 2/35 control clones were TRBV06-family. About a quarter of private leukemic clonotypes occurred rarely in other patients' non-leukemic repertoires.

Healthy controls were blood donor buffy coats. CDR3 length: 16 amino acids. V lost 4 bases to trimming and J lost 5 bases, with 15 bases between them. CDR1 SNHLY and CDR2 FYNNEI come from the germline V gene. Sequenced by immunoSEQ multiplex PCR; TCRdb stores in-frame clones only, minus some. The table lists about 30,000 clones, roughly 84% of them singletons. Comment on this clone: The target antigen is unknown.

V is TRBV2 and J is TRBJ1-6; the D gene is possibly TRBD1 (6 bases). The specimen sequenced was CD4+ T cells from blood buffy coats. This sequence was found in a human donor in good health. The CDR3 here is CASSGGLGLDNSPLHF. The CDR3 bases are TGTGCCAGCAGTGGGGGGCTGGGACTTGATAATTCACCCCTCCACTTT.